A single sample gave rise to the 25 T cell receptor beta chains below, sequenced in a study of cytomegalovirus exposure and HLA in healthy donors. In the PCR, 60 Vbeta and 13 Jbeta primers were used. Data came from immunoSEQ multiplex PCR; TCRdb stores just in-frame clones and leaves some out. The table has 65,000 to 95,000 clones, roughly 80% seen once. Sample: PBMCs. These receptors were taken from a human donor in good health.

The chain recombines TRBV6-5 with TRBJ2-5; TRBD2 might be the D (5 bases). The CDR3 extends over 16 amino acids. Trimming removed 0 bases from V and 0 bases from J, with 11 bases in between. Germline V gene sequence: CDR1 MNHEY, CDR2 SVGAGI. This CDR3 reads CASSYSGGPYQETQYF. The CDR3 DNA follows: TGTGCCAGCAGTTACTCGGGCGGGCCCTACCAAGAGACCCAGTACTTC.

This chain uses TRBV15 with TRBJ2-7; 9 bases fit TRBD2. V trimming: 0 bases; J trimming: 2 bases; junction bases outside the gene matches: 8. The V gene's germline CDR1 is LNHNV and CDR2 YYDKDF (reference sequence). This CDR3 region has 17 residues. Here the CDR3 reads CATSRDRGLAGPYEQYF. CDR3 DNA: TGTGCCACCAGCAGAGATAGGGGGCTAGCGGGGCCCTACGAGCAGTACTTC.

The rearrangement uses TRBV19 and TRBJ1-4; TRBD1 agrees at 7 bases. V shed 1 base, J shed 7 bases, and the junction held 3 bases outside the gene matches. Germline CDR1 is LNHDA and CDR2 is SQIVND (reference sequence). This CDR3 spans 14 amino acids. CDR3 in DNA: TGTGCCAGTAGTATAGGGGACAGCGGTGAAAAACTGTTTTTT. The encoded protein is CASSIGDSGEKLFF.

The chain is built from TRBV10-3 and TRBJ2-3; the match to TRBD1 covers 9 bases. The CDR3 covers 14 residues. The junction had 10 bases not matched to a gene; V was cut back by 11 bases and J by 4 bases. Looked up from germline, CDR1 is ENHRY and CDR2 is SYGVKD. The CDR3 sequence is CAAGSGTGSDTQYF. The CDR3 DNA sequence: TGTGCCGCAGGCTCCGGGACAGGGTCAGATACGCAGTATTTT.

The V call is TRBV5-4, the J call TRBJ2-1, with 12 bases identical to TRBD1. Germline assignment: CDR1 SGHNT and CDR2 YYREEE (reference sequence). This CDR3 comprises 19 residues. V shed 5 bases and J 2 bases; nucleotides not matched to a gene: 14. CDR3 protein: CASSPRVGTGGGTYNEQFF. The CDR3 DNA follows: TGTGCCAGCAGTCCCAGGGTGGGGACAGGGGGCGGCACCTACAATGAGCAGTTCTTC. Variable domain in full (rest from reference TRBV5-4 and TRBJ2-1): ETGVTQSPTHLIKTRGQQVTLRCSSQSGHNTVSWYQQALGQGPQFIFQYYREEENGRGNFPPRFSGLQFPNYSSELNVNALELDDSALYLCASSPRVGTGGGTYNEQFFGPGTRLTVL.

The chain employs TRBV5-1 and TRBJ2-5, with a weak D call TRBD1 (6 bases). The DNA matches TRBJ2-7 better at its end, which makes the J call doubtful. CDR3 length: 13 residues. The V gene's germline CDR1 is SGHRS and CDR2 YFSETQ. The CDR3 is CASSAGTRYEQYF. For the CDR3, the DNA is TGCGCCAGCAGCGCCGGGACAAGATACGAGCAGTACTTC.

V usage is TRBV30 and J usage is TRBJ2-5, with 11 nucleotides matching TRBD2. Germline trimming cut 3 bases from V and 5 bases from J; bases unmatched to any gene: 8. The germline V gene encodes CDR1 GTSNPN and CDR2 SVGIG (reference sequence). The CDR3 length is 15 residues. For the CDR3, the DNA is TGTGCCTGGAGACCCCTAGCGGGGGGAGGGGAGACCCAGTACTTC. It encodes CAWRPLAGGGETQYF. Variable domain in full (rest from reference TRBV30 and TRBJ2-5): SQTIHQWPATLVQPVGSPLSLECTVEGTSNPNLYWYRQAAGRGLQLLFYSVGIGQISSEVPQNLSASRPQDRQFILSSKKLLLSDSGFYLCAWRPLAGGGETQYFGPGTRLLVL.

The chain carries TRBV13 and TRBJ1-2, with D uncertain. The V end was cut by 4 bases, the J end by 5 bases, with 17 bases between. Germline CDR1 PRHDT, CDR2 FYEKMQ (reference sequence). The CDR3 is made up of 15 amino acids. CDR3 bases: TGTGCCAGCAGCTCCCGCCCGGGATCGCCTTATGGCTACACCTTC. Its translation: CASSSRPGSPYGYTF.

The chain employs TRBV11-2 and TRBJ2-1; 7 bases match TRBD1. This CDR3 contains 15 residues. V was pared by 4 bases and J by 5 bases, with 8 bases of the junction left unmatched. The germline gives CDR1 SGHAT, CDR2 FQNNGV. Here the CDR3 DNA reads TGTGCCAGCAGCTCCAGACAGGGAGTTAACAATGAGCAGTTCTTC. Translated: CASSSRQGVNNEQFF.

V and J are TRBV9 and TRBJ1-1; D gene unclear. CDR1 and CDR2 from the germline V gene are SGDLS and YYNGEE. CDR3 size: 14 residues. With 0 bases removed from V and 0 bases from J, the gap between germline ends came to 6 bases. In DNA, the CDR3 is TGTGCCAGCAGCGTAGCAGGTTTGAACACTGAAGCTTTCTTT. Protein: CASSVAGLNTEAFF.

This chain joins TRBV10-3 and TRBJ2-1, with 9 positions matching TRBD1. CDR1 is ENHRY, CDR2 SYGVKD, per germline. The trim removed 4 bases at V and 10 bases at J, leaving 2 bases unmatched. The CDR3 is 12 amino acids. The CDR3 nucleotides read TGTGCCATCAGTGGGACAGGGGACGAGCAGTTCTTC. This encodes CAISGTGDEQFF.

The gene calls are TRBV20-1 and TRBJ1-1; D is uncertain. Germline-derived CDR1 and CDR2 are DFQATT and SNEGSKA (reference sequence). The V end lost 3 bases, the J end lost 3 bases, and 5 bases lay between the germline ends. The CDR3 runs 11 residues. As DNA, the CDR3 is TGCAGTGCTAGGACTCACACTGAAGCTTTCTTT. This translates into CSARTHTEAFF.

CDR3 nucleotides: TGTGCCAGTAGCCCCCAGGGAACAGATACGCAGTATTTT. This codes for CASSPQGTDTQYF. This chain joins TRBV19 and TRBJ2-3; tentative D call: TRBD1 (5 bases). This CDR3 contains 13 residues. Trimming removed 6 bases from V and 3 bases from J, with 10 bases in between. Germline assignment: CDR1 LNHDA and CDR2 SQIVND (reference sequence). Filled out from reference TRBV19 and TRBJ2-3, the complete variable domain reads DGGITQSPKYLFRKEGQNVTLSCEQNLNHDAMYWYRQDPGQGLRLIYYSQIVNDFQKGDIAEGYSVSREKKESFPLTVTSAQKNPTAFYLCASSPQGTDTQYFGPGTRLTVL.

This chain connects TRBV9 to TRBJ2-3; D gene uncertain. This CDR3 contains 13 residues. The germline V gene encodes CDR1 SGDLS and CDR2 YYNGEE. Trimming pared 3 bases from V and 4 bases from J, leaving 9 bases between. The DNA for the CDR3 is TGTGCCAGCAGCGGGCAACAAGCAGATACGCAGTATTTT. This gives the protein CASSGQQADTQYF. Filled out from reference TRBV9 and TRBJ2-3, the complete variable domain reads DSGVTQTPKHLITATGQRVTLRCSPRSGDLSVYWYQQSLDQGLQFLIQYYNGEERAKGNILERFSAQQFPDLHSELNLSSLELGDSALYFCASSGQQADTQYFGPGTRLTVL.

V is TRBV7-2 and J is TRBJ1-1; TRBD1 is a possible D gene (6 bases). The CDR3 loop spans 14 amino acids. Germline CDR1 is SGHTA and CDR2 is FQGNSA. The ends were cut back, 5 bases at V and 1 base at J, with 11 bases in the middle. CDR3 nucleotides: TGTGCCAGCAGCCGGAGGGGGGGGAACACTGAAGCTTTCTTT. It is translated as CASSRRGGNTEAFF. Full variable domain (missing parts from reference TRBV7-2 and TRBJ1-1): GAGVSQSPSNKVTEKGKDVELRCDPISGHTALYWYRQSLGQGLEFLIYFQGNSAPDKSGLPSDRFSAERTGGSVSTLTIQRTQQEDSAVYLCASSRRGGNTEAFFGQGTRLTVV.

The chain joins TRBV5-6 to TRBJ2-5; TRBD1 matches 7 bases. The J call may not be correct, given that the DNA end is closer to TRBJ2-7. Germline assignment: CDR1 SGHDT and CDR2 YYEEEE. This CDR3 is built from 15 residues. This chain's CDR3 is CASSQTGQSSYEQYF. CDR3 nucleotides: TGTGCCAGCAGCCAGACAGGGCAGAGCTCCTACGAGCAGTACTTC.

The rearrangement joins TRBV25-1 to TRBJ1-1; D is perhaps TRBD1 (6 bases). Germline V CDR1 and CDR2: MGHDK, SYGVNS. This CDR3 comprises 14 residues. V was trimmed by 8 bases and J by 6 bases, leaving 19 bases between them. CDR3 amino acids: CASSSPGQYSEAFF. The CDR3 DNA reads TGTGCCAGCTCTAGCCCCGGACAGTACTCTGAAGCTTTCTTT.

CDR3 region: CAWRRRTSGTDTQYF. In nucleotides, the CDR3 is TGTGCCTGGAGACGGAGGACTAGCGGCACAGATACGCAGTATTTT. The rearrangement uses TRBV30 and TRBJ2-3, with TRBD2 matching over 9 bases. This CDR3 comprises 15 residues. With 3 bases clipped from V and 1 base from J, the junction kept 5 bases outside the gene matches. Germline V lookup: CDR1 GTSNPN, CDR2 SVGIG (reference sequence).

This chain connects TRBV9 to TRBJ1-2; the D is unclear. The CDR3 is 11 residues long. Trimming left V 3 bases short and J 10 bases short, with 10 bases between. Per the germline V gene, CDR1 is SGDLS and CDR2 is YYNGEE. CDR3 bases: TGTGCCAGCAGCGCACCAGGAACCTACACCTTC. Protein sequence: CASSAPGTYTF.

In DNA form, the CDR3 reads TGCGCCAGCAGCCAAGACTACGGGGATCAGCCCCAGCATTTT. Translated: CASSQDYGDQPQHF. This rearrangement joins TRBV4-3 to TRBJ1-5; D unresolved. The CDR3 is 14 amino acids. Germline V gene data show CDR1 as LGHNA and CDR2 as YSLEER. V was trimmed by 0 bases and J by 5 bases, leaving 8 bases between them.

This chain joins TRBV11-2 and TRBJ2-2, with 7 positions matching TRBD1. The V gene's germline CDR1 is SGHAT and CDR2 FQNNGV. This CDR3 has 12 amino acids. The junction had 4 bases not matched to a gene; V was cut back by 8 bases and J by 7 bases. In DNA form, the CDR3 reads TGTGCCAGCGACAGGGAAGTCGGGGAGCTGTTTTTT. This translates into CASDREVGELFF.

V gene TRBV19 combines with J gene TRBJ1-2; the D gene is possibly TRBD1 (5 bases). The CDR3 runs to 10 residues. Per germline, CDR1 LNHDA and CDR2 SQIVND (reference sequence). With 10 bases removed from V and 5 bases from J, the gap between germline ends came to 8 bases. The CDR3 region is CATRQYGYTF. The CDR3 nucleotides read TGTGCCACCCGACAGTATGGCTACACCTTC.

This chain joins TRBV5-4 and TRBJ2-7, with a weak D call TRBD1 (6 bases). CDR1 is SGHNT, CDR2 YYREEE, per germline (reference sequence). Deletions cut 4 bases from V and 6 bases from J, with 23 bases between. The CDR3 loop spans 16 amino acids. The CDR3 sequence is CASSPGHAFPNSEQYF. The CDR3 nucleotides are TGTGCCAGCAGCCCGGGACACGCGTTCCCCAACTCCGAGCAGTACTTC.

The chain uses TRBV5-1 and TRBJ2-1; 9 positions agree with TRBD2. Trimming at V came to 0 bases and at J to 9 bases, leaving 10 bases not matched to a gene. Germline loops: CDR1 SGHRS, CDR2 YFSETQ. CDR3 length: 16 amino acids. The CDR3 spells CASSLDIGTSTLEQFF. For the CDR3, the DNA is TGCGCCAGCAGCTTGGATATCGGGACTAGCACTCTTGAGCAGTTCTTC. The whole variable domain, remainder taken from reference TRBV5-1 and TRBJ2-1, is KAGVTQTPRYLIKTRGQQVTLSCSPISGHRSVSWYQQTPGQGLQFLFEYFSETQRNKGNFPGRFSGRQFSNSRSEMNVSTLELGDSALYLCASSLDIGTSTLEQFFGPGTRLTVL.

The chain links TRBV6-6 to TRBJ1-1, with 9 positions matching TRBD1. CDR1 and CDR2 (germline): MNHNY, SVGAGI (reference sequence). The V and J ends lost 7 bases and 5 bases, in that order; junction bases with no gene match: 8. CDR3 length: 14 amino acids. CDR3 residues: CASMDRGSKTEAFF. Written as DNA, the CDR3 is TGTGCCAGCATGGACAGGGGAAGTAAAACTGAAGCTTTCTTT.